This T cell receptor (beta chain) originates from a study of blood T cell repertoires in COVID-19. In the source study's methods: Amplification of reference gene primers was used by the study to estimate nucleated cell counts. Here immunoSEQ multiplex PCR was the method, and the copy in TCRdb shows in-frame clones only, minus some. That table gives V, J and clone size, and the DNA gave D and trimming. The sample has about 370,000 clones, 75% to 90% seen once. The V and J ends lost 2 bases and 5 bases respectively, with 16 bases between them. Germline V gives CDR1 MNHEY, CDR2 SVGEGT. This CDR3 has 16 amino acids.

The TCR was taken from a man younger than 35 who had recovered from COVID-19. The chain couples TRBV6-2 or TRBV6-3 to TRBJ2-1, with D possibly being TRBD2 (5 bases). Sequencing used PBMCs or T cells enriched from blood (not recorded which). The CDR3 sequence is CASSYGLKDLNNEQFF. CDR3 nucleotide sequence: TGTGCCAGCAGTTACGGGCTGAAGGACTTAAACAATGAGCAGTTCTTC.